The text below deals with one T cell receptor beta chain. This sample is drawn from a study of T cells in Graves' hyperthyroidism and ophthalmopathy. The CDR3 length is 16 residues. V was trimmed by 5 bases and J by 5 bases, leaving 21 bases between them. CDR1 and CDR2 (germline): SGHAT, FQDESV (reference sequence). Using RNA transcripts as the source, TCR beta CDR3 regions were amplified. Carried out on the TCR CDR3, a first-round RT-PCR used the HTBI primer set. MiXCR was run by TCRdb on the multiplex PCR reads, yielding one entry per CDR3 protein. The top ten clones hold just over 8% of a sample with hundreds of thousands of distinct CDR3 sequences, roughly 46% of them seen once.

The sequencing sample was made of peripheral blood or thyroid tissue (not recorded which). The chain uses TRBV11-1 and TRBJ2-5, with a weak D call TRBD2 (5 bases). This TCR derives from a woman under 30 with Graves' hyperthyroidism. As DNA, the CDR3 is TGTGCCAGCAGCCAGACCTCCTGGGCGGGCGGGGAGACCCAGTACTTC. It specifies CASSQTSWAGGETQYF.